This note documents a single TCR beta chain sequence. Antigen: not known. This record belongs to a study of T-cell reconstitution after alpha-beta-depleted transplantation in children. Whole-study findings and limits: Alpha-beta T cells present about two months after transplant were reported to originate from several hundred expanded graft clones. T-cell counts and diversity at one year post-transplant came mainly from newly produced T cells. The study traced high day-60 TCRbeta diversity in some patients to surviving recipient T cells and thymic progenitors.

This CDR3 is built from 17 residues. Trimming cost V 2 bases and J 2 bases; bases outside gene matches: 11. Per the germline V gene, CDR1 is SGHTA and CDR2 is FQGTGA. Unique molecular identifiers tagged the TCRbeta library. MiXCR, run by TCRdb on the PCR reads, gives a single entry per CDR3 protein. The sample records a few hundred thousand distinct CDR3 sequences, 10% to 15% being singletons. The chain carries TRBV7-3 and TRBJ2-5; 7 positions agree with TRBD2. The TCR comes from a male patient aged 10 to 17 who had a stem cell transplant for acute myeloid leukemia, so the T cells may come from the graft donor. The sample consisted of PBMCs, mostly from graft donor cells, taken 360 days after TCRalphabeta/CD19-depleted stem cell transplant. CDR3 sequence reads: CASSLGEGITRQETQYF. The CDR3 bases are TGTGCCAGCAGCTTAGGGGAGGGAATCACTCGGCAAGAGACCCAGTACTTC.